The present TCR beta chain was sequenced within a study of blood T cell repertoires in COVID-19. Study as a whole: The United States, Italy and Spain supplied acute and convalescent COVID-19 samples. T cells, B-cell-depleted T cells, or PBMCs provided the cDNA or gDNA that served as material.

CDR1 and CDR2 from the germline V gene are MDHEN and SYDVKM. Trimming removed 5 bases from V and 7 bases from J, with 14 bases in between. CDR3 length equals 13 residues. Under the authors' procedure: It was from reference gene primer amplification that nucleated cell counts were estimated. Produced via immunoSEQ multiplex PCR; TCRdb's table is partial and in-frame only. From that table come the V and J calls and clone size; the DNA was used to work out D and trimming. The table has some 65,000 clones, about 74% seen once. The sequence was obtained from a woman aged 80 or over with acute or convalescent COVID-19. Sequencing input: peripheral blood. The chain links TRBV28 to TRBJ1-2; possible D gene TRBD1, 5 bases. The CDR3 DNA reads TGTGCCAGCAGTCCGAACAGGTTGAGTGGCTACACCTTC. Its protein is CASSPNRLSGYTF.